The sequence of this T cell receptor beta chain was determined in a study of control samples from healthy donors and cancer patients. The CDR3 is 16 residues long. The J segment lost 0 bases and the V segment lost 7 bases, leaving 6 bases of the junction unmatched. Germline V gene lookup returns CDR1 MNHEY and CDR2 SMNVEV (reference sequence). This clone was counted once. This table comes from immunoSEQ multiplex PCR, and its TCRdb copy is limited to in-frame clones, with some not included. The table shows over 100,000 clones, with roughly 90% occurring only once. The chain uses TRBV27 and TRBJ1-4; 9 nucleotides line up with TRBD1. This receptor was obtained from a man aged 40-49 years in good health. Sequences were obtained from blood. CDR3 protein: CASKRQGGATNEKLFF. In DNA, the CDR3 is TGTGCCAGCAAAAGACAGGGGGGAGCAACTAATGAAAAACTGTTTTTT.